A selection of T cell receptor beta chains follows, all from one sample in a study of OX40 agonist ivuxolimab in advanced cancers. Profiled with immunoSEQ multiplex PCR; TCRdb holds only in-frame clones, not every one. The repertoire holds 65,000 to 90,000 clones, with more than 80% as singletons. This sample comprised CD4+ or CD8+ T cells sorted from blood, obtained in a trial of the OX40 agonist ivuxolimab. These TCRs come from an adult with an advanced solid tumor such as melanoma, head and neck, liver or kidney cancer. Each CDR3 is given with its conserved first and last residue. D genes are given only for firm matches. Not every row has a clone size; where given, it reads once, few, many or a size class.

TRBJ1-2 | NA | NA | TRBV28 | CASSYGGAYGYTF | TGTGCCAGCAGTTATGGGGGCGCCTATGGCTACACCTTC
TRBJ2-3 | few | TRBD1 | TRBV7-2 | CASSHGGQLDFPDTQYF | TGTGCCAGCAGCCATGGGGGACAGCTAGATTTCCCAGATACGCAGTATTTT
TRBJ2-1 | NA | TRBD2 | TRBV7-2 | CASSLASGARFDNEQFF | TGTGCCAGCAGCTTGGCTAGCGGGGCGCGGTTTGACAATGAGCAGTTCTTC
TRBJ1-4 | NA | NA | TRBV29-1 | CSAGGGLREKLFF | TGCAGCGCCGGGGGGGGGCTGAGAGAAAAACTGTTTTTT
TRBJ2-1 | NA | TRBD1 | TRBV10-3 | CAIRDQGDEQFF | TGTGCCATCAGAGACCAGGGGGATGAGCAGTTCTTC
TRBJ2-4 | NA | NA | TRBV4-3 | CASSQDTSRSIQYF | TGCGCCAGCAGCCAAGATACTAGCCGGAGCATTCAGTACTTC
TRBJ2-5 | NA | TRBD2 | TRBV27 | CASSLSRREKTQYF | TGTGCCAGCAGTTTATCGAGGCGGGAGAAGACCCAGTACTTC
TRBJ2-7 | NA | TRBD1 | TRBV6-5 | CASSYGTGPPYEQYF | TGTGCCAGCAGTTACGGGACAGGCCCCCCTTACGAGCAGTACTTC
TRBJ1-6 | NA | TRBD1 | TRBV30 | CAWSGDRGMSPLHF | TGTGCCTGGAGTGGGGACAGGGGGATGTCACCCCTCCACTTT
TRBJ1-1 | once | TRBD1 | TRBV6-4 | CASRGQPNTEAFF | TGTGCCAGCCGGGGACAGCCGAACACTGAAGCTTTCTTT
TRBJ1-1 | NA | NA | TRBV5-1 | CASSLEGAWGTEAFF | TGCGCCAGCAGCTTGGAGGGCGCCTGGGGGACTGAAGCTTTCTTT
TRBJ2-3 | NA | TRBD2 | TRBV19 | CASNRASGRFTDTQYF | TGTGCCAGTAATCGGGCTAGCGGGAGGTTCACAGATACGCAGTATTTT
TRBJ2-7 | once | NA | TRBV30 | CAWSGGTRSYEQYF | TGTGCCTGGAGTGGTGGGACTCGTTCCTACGAGCAGTACTTC
TRBJ2-5 | NA | TRBD1 | TRBV14 | CASSQAAGGNFGTQYF | TGTGCCAGCAGCCAAGCTGCAGGGGGCAACTTCGGGACCCAGTACTTC
TRBJ2-7 | NA | TRBD2 | TRBV11-3 | CASSLFSGGTYEQYF | TGTGCCAGCAGCTTATTTAGCGGGGGTACCTACGAGCAGTACTTC
TRBJ1-5 | NA | NA | TRBV9 | CASSGGGNQPQHF | TGTGCCAGCAGCGGAGGGGGCAATCAGCCCCAGCATTTT
TRBJ1-4 | once | NA | TRBV6-1 | CASNRNEKLFF | TGTGCCAGCAATCGGAATGAAAAACTGTTTTTT
TRBJ1-1 | NA | NA | TRBV19 | CASSGANTEAFF | TGTGCCAGTAGCGGGGCCAACACTGAAGCTTTCTTT
TRBJ2-5 | NA | NA | TRBV28 | CASSFARGETQYF | TGTGCCAGCAGTTTTGCTAGGGGGGAGACCCAGTACTTC
TRBJ2-1 | NA | TRBD2 | TRBV7-2 | CASSPTSGRYNEQFF | TGTGCCAGCAGCCCTACTAGCGGGCGGTACAATGAGCAGTTCTTC
TRBJ2-7 | NA | NA | TRBV7-6 | CASSLASGDGATYEQYF | TGTGCCAGCAGCTTAGCTTCAGGAGATGGGGCAACCTACGAGCAGTACTTC
TRBJ1-2 | NA | NA | TRBV28 | CASTQLGLEDGYTF | TGTGCCAGCACCCAATTGGGGCTAGAGGATGGCTACACCTTC
TRBJ2-3 | NA | NA | TRBV1 | CTSSQDRSGTDTQYF | TGCACCAGCAGCCAAGATCGGAGCGGCACAGATACGCAGTATTTT
TRBJ2-6 | NA | TRBD1 | TRBV5-6 | CASSLLQGVPSGANVLTF | TGTGCCAGCAGCTTGCTACAGGGGGTACCCTCTGGGGCCAACGTCCTGACTTTC
TRBJ2-7 | NA | TRBD2 | TRBV7-9 | CASSLKLAGAYEQYF | TGTGCCAGCAGCTTAAAGCTAGCGGGAGCTTACGAGCAGTACTTC
TRBJ1-4 | NA | NA | TRBV30 | CACYIGVEKLFF | TGTGCCTGTTACATAGGGGTGGAAAAACTGTTTTTT
TRBJ2-1 | NA | NA | TRBV7-8 | CASSSRSSDLYNEQFF | TGTGCCAGCAGCTCCCGTTCTAGCGACCTCTACAATGAGCAGTTCTTC
TRBJ1-4 | NA | TRBD1 | TRBV5-1 | CASSPYRGVEKLFF | TGCGCCAGCAGCCCCTACAGGGGGGTAGAAAAACTGTTTTTT
TRBJ2-3 | NA | NA | TRBV7-9 | CASSLESWDTQYF | TGTGCCAGCAGCTTAGAATCATGGGATACGCAGTATTTT
TRBJ1-5 | NA | NA | TRBV19 | CASIADRGYLQPQHF | TGTGCCAGTATCGCCGACCGGGGATATCTACAGCCCCAGCATTTT
TRBJ1-3 | NA | TRBD1 | TRBV6-1 | CASRVPGQGVDTIYF | TGTGCCAGCAGAGTCCCGGGACAGGGGGTAGACACCATATATTTT
TRBJ2-1 | NA | TRBD2 | TRBV11-3 | CASSLRTSGRVEQFF | TGTGCCAGCAGCTTAAGGACTAGCGGGAGGGTTGAGCAGTTCTTC
TRBJ2-7 | NA | NA | TRBV2 | CASDPGRSSYEQYF | TGTGCCAGCGACCCGGGACGGAGCTCCTACGAGCAGTACTTC
TRBJ2-7 | NA | NA | TRBV27 | CASSRVRAHEQYF | TGTGCCAGCAGCCGAGTCCGGGCCCACGAGCAGTACTTC
TRBJ1-2 | NA | NA | TRBV28 | CASVDSRGSYGYTF | TGTGCCAGCGTTGACTCCAGGGGCAGCTATGGCTACACCTTC
TRBJ1-2 | NA | NA | TRBV10-3 | CAISESIGRGYGYTF | TGTGCCATCAGTGAGTCGATAGGGAGGGGCTATGGCTACACCTTC
TRBJ2-7 | NA | NA | TRBV7-7 | CASSLAQIPFERYF | TGTGCTAGCAGCTTAGCACAGATACCTTTTGAACGGTACTTC
TRBJ1-5 | NA | NA | TRBV5-6 | CASSLAGLGNQPQHF | TGTGCCAGCAGCTTGGCGGGGCTTGGGAATCAGCCCCAGCATTTT
TRBJ2-3 | once | TRBD1 | TRBV30 | CAWVTSTRGPRTDTQYF | TGTGCCTGGGTCACCAGCACGAGGGGGCCCCGCACAGATACGCAGTATTTT
TRBJ2-7 | NA | NA | TRBV28 | CASSFPEKPEQYF | TGTGCCAGCAGTTTTCCCGAAAAACCCGAGCAGTACTTC
TRBJ1-2 | NA | NA | TRBV11-3 | CASSLARGFYGYTF | TGTGCCAGCAGCTTAGCTCGGGGCTTTTATGGCTACACCTTC
TRBJ2-5 | NA | TRBD2 | TRBV4-2 | CASSQVSSGAQETQYF | TGTGCCAGCAGCCAAGTCTCTAGCGGAGCTCAAGAGACCCAGTACTTC
TRBJ1-1 | NA | TRBD1 | TRBV19 | CASSIGQGARTEAFF | TGTGCCAGTAGTATCGGACAGGGGGCGCGAACTGAAGCTTTCTTT
TRBJ1-2 | once | TRBD1 | TRBV7-9 | CASSSTDRGRAYGYTF | TGTGCCAGCAGCTCGACGGACAGGGGGCGAGCCTATGGCTACACCTTC
TRBJ1-5 | NA | NA | TRBV6-6 | CASSYSPNQPQHF | TGTGCCAGCAGCTACAGCCCCAATCAGCCCCAGCATTTT
TRBJ1-5 | NA | NA | TRBV19 | CASTGAPNQPQHF | TGTGCCAGTACCGGGGCCCCCAATCAGCCCCAGCATTTT
TRBJ2-5 | NA | TRBD1 | TRBV30 | CAWSGQGVETQYF | TGTGCCTGGAGTGGACAGGGGGTTGAGACCCAGTACTTC
TRBJ2-7 | NA | NA | TRBV9 | CASSVGEGLSYEQYF | TGTGCCAGCAGCGTAGGAGAAGGGCTCTCCTACGAGCAGTACTTC
TRBJ2-3 | NA | TRBD2 | TRBV7-2 | CASSLGLAGGDTQYF | TGTGCCAGCAGCTTGGGACTAGCGGGAGGGGATACGCAGTATTTT
TRBJ2-1 | NA | NA | TRBV9 | CASSVESSYNEQFF | TGTGCCAGCAGCGTAGAAAGCTCCTACAATGAGCAGTTCTTC
TRBJ1-1 | NA | TRBD1 | TRBV29-1 | CSASTGYTEAFF | TGCAGCGCCTCGACAGGGTACACTGAAGCTTTCTTT
TRBJ1-1 | NA | NA | TRBV7-8 | CASSRTRNTEAFF | TGTGCCAGCAGCCGAACACGGAACACTGAAGCTTTCTTT